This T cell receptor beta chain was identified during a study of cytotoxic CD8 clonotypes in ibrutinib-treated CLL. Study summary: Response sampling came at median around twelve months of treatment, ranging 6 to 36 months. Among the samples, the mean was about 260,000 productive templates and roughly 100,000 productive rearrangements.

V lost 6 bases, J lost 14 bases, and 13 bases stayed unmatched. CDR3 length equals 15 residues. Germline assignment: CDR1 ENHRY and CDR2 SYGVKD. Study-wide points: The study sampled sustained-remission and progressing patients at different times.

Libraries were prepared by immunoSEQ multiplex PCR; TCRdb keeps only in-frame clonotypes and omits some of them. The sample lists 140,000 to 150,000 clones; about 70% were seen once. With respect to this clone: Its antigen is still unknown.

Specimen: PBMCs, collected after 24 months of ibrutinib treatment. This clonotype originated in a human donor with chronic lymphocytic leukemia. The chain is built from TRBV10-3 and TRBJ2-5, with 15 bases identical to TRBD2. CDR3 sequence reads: CAISQPGLAGGQAYF. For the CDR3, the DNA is TGTGCCATCAGCCAACCGGGACTAGCGGGGGGCCAAGCATACTTC.